A single sample gave rise to the 8 T cell receptor beta chains below, sequenced in a study of blood T cell repertoires in COVID-19. Assay: immunoSEQ multiplex PCR; the TCRdb copy retains only in-frame clones and omits some. The data contain around 270,000 clones, around 89% of them seen just once; the ten biggest clones take up around 4.4%. Sequenced material: peripheral blood. The source is a middle-aged man with acute or convalescent COVID-19.

This rearrangement joins TRBV30 to TRBJ1-1, with 8 nucleotides matching TRBD1. V lost 8 bases, J lost 4 bases, and 9 bases stayed unmatched. This CDR3 has 13 residues. Germline assignment: CDR1 GTSNPN and CDR2 SVGIG (reference sequence). CDR3 DNA sequence: TGTGCCATTTCTCGACAGGGGCCCACTGAAGCTTTCTTT. This encodes CAISRQGPTEAFF.

This sequence joins TRBV6-1 and TRBJ1-1, with TRBD1 identical over 7 bases. V lost 0 bases, J lost 2 bases, and 3 bases stayed unmatched. In germline, CDR1 is MNHNS, CDR2 SASEGT. The CDR3 loop spans 15 amino acids. CDR3: CASSEARTGNTEAFF. For the CDR3, the DNA is TGTGCCAGCAGTGAAGCACGGACAGGTAACACTGAAGCTTTCTTT.

The chain carries TRBV2 and TRBJ1-2; no clear D. V shed 5 bases and J shed 8 bases, with 15 bases lying between them. CDR3 length: 13 amino acids. Germline CDR1 SNHLY, CDR2 FYNNEI. In nucleotides, the CDR3 is TGTGCCAGCAGTTTGGACCCGCGGGGAGGCTACACCTTC. It is translated as CASSLDPRGGYTF.

V and J are TRBV5-1 and TRBJ1-1; 11 bases align to TRBD1. Germline assignment: CDR1 SGHRS and CDR2 YFSETQ. Trimming removed 3 bases from V and 1 base from J; junction bases left unmatched: 14. The CDR3 loop spans 19 amino acids. The CDR3 DNA follows: TGCGCCAGCAGCTGGCCCTGGACAGGGGGCCGTCCGGGGAACACTGAAGCTTTCTTT. Amino acids: CASSWPWTGGRPGNTEAFF.

V and J are TRBV7-9 and TRBJ2-1, with D perhaps TRBD2 (5 bases). The CDR3 runs to 16 residues. Germline-derived CDR1 and CDR2 are SEHNR and FQNEAQ (reference sequence). V was trimmed by 2 bases and J by 5 bases, leaving 16 bases between them. CDR3 region: CASSLTRDYSNNEQFF. DNA of the CDR3: TGTGCCAGCAGCTTAACCCGGGATTATTCAAACAATGAGCAGTTCTTC. Supplemented by reference TRBV7-9 and TRBJ2-1, the full variable domain reads DTGVSQNPRHKITKRGQNVTFRCDPISEHNRLYWYRQTLGQGPEFLTYFQNEAQLEKSRLLSDRFSAERPKGSFSTLEIQRTEQGDSAMYLCASSLTRDYSNNEQFFGPGTRLTVL.

The genes are TRBV19 and TRBJ1-2, with unresolved D. Germline assignment: CDR1 LNHDA and CDR2 SQIVND (reference sequence). V dropped 7 bases and J dropped 4 bases, with 10 bases sitting between them. The CDR3 spans 12 residues. The CDR3 sequence is CASTSHSYGYTF. The DNA for the CDR3 is TGTGCCAGTACCTCTCACAGCTATGGCTACACCTTC.

The J gene is TRBJ1-3, the V gene TRBV25-1; 9 bases fit TRBD1. CDR3 length equals 17 residues. V gave up 7 bases and J gave up 0 bases; unmatched junction bases: 10. CDR1 MGHDK and CDR2 SYGVNS come from the germline V gene. The CDR3 sequence: CASTQGQGTLSGNTIYF. The DNA for the CDR3 is TGTGCCAGCACCCAGGGACAGGGCACTCTCTCTGGAAACACCATATATTTT.

V is TRBV11-2 and J is TRBJ1-2, with TRBD1 identical over 9 bases. Germline loops: CDR1 SGHAT, CDR2 FQNNGV. Trimming took 3 bases from V and 3 from J; bases not matched to a gene: 2. The CDR3 is 14 amino acids. CDR3 amino acids: CASSFTGGDYGYTF. For the CDR3, the DNA is TGTGCCAGCAGCTTTACAGGGGGCGACTATGGCTACACCTTC.